These 23 T cell receptor beta chains were sequenced from one sample in a study of blood T cell repertoires in COVID-19 (dated by TCRdb to the early 2020s). Libraries came from the immunoSEQ multiplex PCR assay. TCRdb's version of the immuneACCESS table is confined to in-frame rearrangements and falls short of the full clone set. An unresolved V gene accounts for under half of the shortfall where checked; the remainder is of unknown origin. This sample gives some 140,000 clones in total; about 89% of them show up just once. The top ten clonotypes cover less than 0.6% of the sample. Sequenced: peripheral blood. The source is a man over 45 with acute or convalescent COVID-19.

The CDR3 DNA is TGTGCCAGCAGTTCGGGGGGCGCCTCAGATACGCAGTATTTT. Amino acids: CASSSGGASDTQYF. This sequence joins TRBV28 and TRBJ2-3, with D possibly TRBD2 on 7 matching bases. V was pared by 4 bases and J by 4 bases, with 12 bases between. This CDR3 is 14 amino acids long. Per the germline V gene, CDR1 is MDHEN and CDR2 is SYDVKM.

This rearrangement joins TRBV27 to TRBJ2-5; weak D call: TRBD2 (6 bases). Germline CDR1 is MNHEY and CDR2 is SMNVEV (reference sequence). Trimming stripped 3 bases from V and 2 bases from J, with 19 bases between. There are 17 residues in the CDR3. The CDR3 reads CASSFRGAGPPQETQYF. The CDR3 DNA reads TGTGCCAGCAGTTTCCGCGGGGCGGGTCCACCTCAAGAGACCCAGTACTTC.

This chain connects TRBV9 to TRBJ2-5; 9 nucleotides match TRBD2. J lost 5 bases, V lost 4 bases, and 12 bases had no gene match. The CDR3 is 16 amino acids. From germline, CDR1 is SGDLS and CDR2 YYNGEE. The DNA of the CDR3 is TGTGCCAGCAGCCGCGGGGGTAGCGGGGGAGGGGAGACCCAGTACTTC. Amino acid sequence: CASSRGGSGGGETQYF.

This clone has just one count. The chain couples TRBV11-2 to TRBJ1-2, with a possible D match to TRBD1 (5 bases). The germline V gene encodes CDR1 SGHAT and CDR2 FQNNGV. This CDR3 has 14 residues. Trimming left V 6 bases short and J 7 bases short, with 18 bases between. Here the CDR3 reads CASSPLGANAGYTF. Written as DNA, the CDR3 is TGTGCCAGCAGTCCCTTAGGGGCGAACGCTGGCTACACCTTC.

This clone has a single count. The V call is TRBV7-2, the J call TRBJ2-3, with unresolved D. This CDR3 is built from 14 residues. Trimming took off 3 bases at V and 6 bases at J, with 13 bases between the two ends. From germline, CDR1 is SGHTA and CDR2 FQGNSA. The CDR3 nucleotides read TGTGCCAGCAGCTTGGCGGTGCAATCTGATACGCAGTATTTT. It specifies CASSLAVQSDTQYF.

The V gene is TRBV5-5, the J gene TRBJ1-3; perhaps TRBD1 as D (5 bases). The germline V gene encodes CDR1 SGHKS and CDR2 YYEKEE (reference sequence). With 4 bases removed from V and 3 bases from J, the gap between germline ends came to 23 bases. This CDR3 is 18 amino acids long. The DNA for the CDR3 is TGTGCCAGCAGCCCACGACCCTGGACACAGAATAATGGAAACACCATATATTTT. It yields the protein CASSPRPWTQNNGNTIYF. The whole variable domain, remainder taken from reference TRBV5-5 and TRBJ1-3, is DAGVTQSPTHLIKTRGQQVTLRCSPISGHKSVSWYQQVLGQGPQFIFQYYEKEERGRGNFPDRFSARQFPNYSSELNVNALLLGDSALYLCASSPRPWTQNNGNTIYFGEGSWLTVV.

This chain uses TRBV7-2 with TRBJ2-5, with D unclear. The V end was cut by 1 base, the J end by 5 bases, with 14 bases between. In germline, CDR1 is SGHTA, CDR2 FQGNSA. The CDR3 sequence is 15 residues long. CDR3 residues: CASSLGSRWSETQYF. In nucleotides, the CDR3 is TGTGCCAGCAGCTTAGGTTCGCGTTGGTCGGAGACCCAGTACTTC.

This chain links TRBV30 with TRBJ2-2; D uncertain. This CDR3 is 14 amino acids long. The germline V gene encodes CDR1 GTSNPN and CDR2 SVGIG (reference sequence). V lost 2 bases to trimming and J lost 3 bases, with 10 bases between them. CDR3 residues: CAWSSLIYTGELFF. CDR3 coding DNA: TGTGCCTGGAGTTCGTTAATCTACACCGGGGAGCTGTTTTTT. The full variable domain, its missing parts supplied by reference TRBV30 and TRBJ2-2, is SQTIHQWPATLVQPVGSPLSLECTVEGTSNPNLYWYRQAAGRGLQLLFYSVGIGQISSEVPQNLSASRPQDRQFILSSKKLLLSDSGFYLCAWSSLIYTGELFFGEGSRLTVL.

The chain carries TRBV5-6 and TRBJ1-1, with 7 nucleotides matching TRBD1. J gave up 1 base and V 4 bases, and 7 bases lay outside the gene matches. Germline V lookup: CDR1 SGHDT, CDR2 YYEEEE. The CDR3 contains 15 residues. The CDR3 loop reads CASSRTGQSNTEAFF. As DNA, the CDR3 is TGTGCCAGCAGCCGTACGGGACAGTCGAACACTGAAGCTTTCTTT.

The chain combines TRBV6-4 with TRBJ2-2; maybe TRBD2 (6 bases). The V and J ends lost 8 bases and 0 bases respectively, with 13 bases between them. Germline CDR1 and CDR2: MRHNA and SNTAGT. This CDR3 is built from 15 residues. This CDR3 is CASRIRLANTGELFF. For the CDR3, the DNA is TGTGCCAGCCGAATTCGACTAGCGAACACCGGGGAGCTGTTTTTT.

The chain is built from TRBV7-2 and TRBJ2-1, with D perhaps TRBD1 (5 bases). CDR1 SGHTA and CDR2 FQGNSA come from the germline V gene. The CDR3 has 15 amino acids. The germline V and J ends were trimmed by 3 bases and 0 bases, with 9 bases remaining between them. The CDR3: CASSFNRNSYNEQFF. CDR3 sequence (DNA): TGTGCCAGCAGCTTTAACAGGAACTCCTACAATGAGCAGTTCTTC. Supplemented by reference TRBV7-2 and TRBJ2-1, the full variable domain reads GAGVSQSPSNKVTEKGKDVELRCDPISGHTALYWYRQSLGQGLEFLIYFQGNSAPDKSGLPSDRFSAERTGGSVSTLTIQRTQQEDSAVYLCASSFNRNSYNEQFFGPGTRLTVL.

The chain uses TRBV5-6 and TRBJ2-1; 11 bases are shared with TRBD2. The CDR3 length is 16 residues. The J segment lost 4 bases and the V segment lost 3 bases, leaving 6 bases of the junction unmatched. Germline lookup yields CDR1 SGHDT and CDR2 YYEEEE. CDR3 bases: TGTGCCAGCAGCTCCTCGACTAGCGGGGCTTACAATGAGCAGTTCTTC. Translating it yields CASSSSTSGAYNEQFF.

This clone was recorded only once. The V and J genes are TRBV3-1 (or the pseudogene TRBV3-2) and TRBJ2-2, with TRBD2 matching 14 bases. Trimming removed 9 bases from V and 3 bases from J; junction bases left unmatched: 3. The CDR3 is 15 amino acids. CDR1 is LGHDT, CDR2 YNNKEL, per germline (reference sequence). CDR3 sequence (DNA): TGTGCCAGTAGACTAGCGGGGGGGCACACCGGGGAGCTGTTTTTT. It is translated as CASRLAGGHTGELFF.

This chain connects TRBV2 to TRBJ1-6; 7 nucleotides line up with TRBD1. Germline trimming cut 7 bases from V and 4 bases from J; bases unmatched to any gene: 7. The CDR3 extends over 15 amino acids. Germline lookup yields CDR1 SNHLY and CDR2 FYNNEI. The CDR3 DNA reads TGTGCCAGCACACCGGGACAGTTTTATAATTCACCCCTCCACTTT. Its translation is CASTPGQFYNSPLHF.

The chain combines TRBV6-1 with TRBJ1-2; TRBD1 might be the D (5 bases). The CDR3 loop spans 14 amino acids. Germline V gene sequence: CDR1 MNHNS, CDR2 SASEGT. V lost 1 base and J lost 8, with 14 bases in between. CDR3 region: CASSEEGRVGGYTF. CDR3 DNA: TGTGCCAGCAGTGAAGAGGGCAGGGTAGGAGGCTACACCTTC.

The chain links TRBV19 to TRBJ1-4; D not resolved. The germline gives CDR1 LNHDA, CDR2 SQIVND (reference sequence). This CDR3 spans 15 amino acids. Trimming removed 1 base at V and 7 bases at J, with 13 bases between. The CDR3, as DNA: TGTGCCAGTAGTATAGGTCCGGGGAAAAGTGAAAAACTGTTTTTT. This translates into CASSIGPGKSEKLFF.

This clone was observed a few times. The chain is built from TRBV5-1 and TRBJ2-1, with 8 positions matching TRBD1. This CDR3 comprises 15 residues. After removal of 0 bases from V and 3 bases from J, the junction contained 2 bases not matched to a gene. Looked up from germline, CDR1 is SGHRS and CDR2 is YFSETQ. The chain's CDR3 is CASSLGTGNYNEQFF. As DNA, the CDR3 is TGCGCCAGCAGCTTGGGGACAGGGAACTACAATGAGCAGTTCTTC.

The chain carries TRBV14 and TRBJ1-4; no clear D. With 0 bases removed from V and 2 bases from J, the gap between germline ends came to 10 bases. Per germline, CDR1 SGHDN and CDR2 FVKESK. This CDR3 has 16 amino acids. CDR3: CASSQDLGATNEKLFF. The DNA for the CDR3 is TGTGCCAGCAGCCAAGATTTGGGCGCGACTAATGAAAAACTGTTTTTT.

The chain combines TRBV20-1 with TRBJ2-7; maybe TRBD2 (5 bases). Deletions cut 3 bases from V and 3 bases from J, with 18 bases between. CDR3 size: 15 residues. Germline CDR1 reads DFQATT; CDR2 reads SNEGSKA (reference sequence). The CDR3 region has the DNA TGCAGTGCTAGTTTCCCGGGGTTAACAATCTACGAGCAGTACGTC. This translates into CSASFPGLTIYEQYV.

The chain recombines TRBV9 with TRBJ2-3; TRBD1 matches 7 bases. Losses at the gene ends were 4 bases for V and 2 bases for J; bases not matched to a gene: 7. Germline CDR1 is SGDLS and CDR2 is YYNGEE. This CDR3 is built from 15 residues. The CDR3 DNA reads as TGTGCCAGCAGCCAAGCCGGGACAGTCACAGATACGCAGTATTTT. Translating gives CASSQAGTVTDTQYF. Together with reference TRBV9 and TRBJ2-3, the CDR3 gives the full variable domain: DSGVTQTPKHLITATGQRVTLRCSPRSGDLSVYWYQQSLDQGLQFLIQYYNGEERAKGNILERFSAQQFPDLHSELNLSSLELGDSALYFCASSQAGTVTDTQYFGPGTRLTVL.

V usage is TRBV20-1 and J usage is TRBJ2-3; D gene unclear. V shed 3 bases and J shed 3 bases, with 13 bases lying between them. The CDR3 runs to 14 residues. CDR1 DFQATT and CDR2 SNEGSKA come from the germline V gene (reference sequence). The CDR3 DNA follows: TGCAGTGCTAGTTACCCCCCGGGTACAGATACGCAGTATTTT. It encodes CSASYPPGTDTQYF.

This chain uses TRBV6-6 with TRBJ2-2; the D is unclear. The V end was cut by 0 bases, the J end by 4 bases, with 6 bases between. CDR1 is MNHNY, CDR2 SVGAGI, per germline (reference sequence). The CDR3 is 14 amino acids. The CDR3 DNA reads as TGTGCCAGCAGTTACTCGAGTACCACCGGGGAGCTGTTTTTT. It encodes CASSYSSTTGELFF.

This clone was seen just once. The DNA of the CDR3 is TGTGCCAGCAGCAAAATCCGAGGCGGGGGAAAGGCGTCTGAAGCTTTCTTT. Protein product: CASSKIRGGGKASEAFF. The rearrangement joins TRBV21-1 to TRBJ1-1. TRBV21-1 is given as a pseudogene. The CDR3 covers 17 residues.